These 30 T cell receptor beta chains came from one sample sequenced in a study of T-cell memory formation after mild COVID-19. TCRdb independently ran MiXCR on the 5' RACE reads; one entry per CDR3 protein. The sample yields approximately 150,000 distinct CDR3 sequences, approximately 21% seen once. The sequenced sample consisted of PBMCs or a T cell subset sorted from them (not recorded which). All receptors come from an adult woman who had mild COVID-19 (a few samples of this study predate the infection). Cell type and time point are not known.

This clonotype was picked up a small number of times. V usage is TRBV20-1 and J usage is TRBJ1-1, with D possibly matching TRBD1 (5 bases). V lost 3 bases and J 4 bases, leaving 9 bases between the germline ends. CDR3 length: 12 residues. The germline CDR1 and CDR2 sequences are DFQATT and SNEGSKA (reference sequence). The CDR3 loop reads CSASRDSTEAFF. In nucleotides, the CDR3 is TGCAGTGCTAGCAGGGATAGCACTGAAGCTTTCTTT.

This clonotype occurred a few times. The chain is built from TRBV29-1 and TRBJ1-5; 8 bases are shared with TRBD1. Germline V gene data show CDR1 as SQVTM and CDR2 as ANQGSEA. V lost 7 bases, J lost 3 bases, and 5 bases stayed unmatched. The CDR3 length is 13 residues. CDR3 DNA sequence: TGCAGCGGTACGACAGGGGTCAATCAGCCCCAGCATTTT. The encoded protein is CSGTTGVNQPQHF. Filled out from reference TRBV29-1 and TRBJ1-5, the complete variable domain reads SAVISQKPSRDICQRGTSLTIQCQVDSQVTMMFWYRQQPGQSLTLIATANQGSEATYESGFVIDKFPISRPNLTFSTLTVSNMSPEDSSIYLCSGTTGVNQPQHFGDGTRLSIL.

V gene TRBV12-3 or TRBV12-4 combines with J gene TRBJ1-2; D is possibly TRBD1 (6 bases). The V end was cut by 5 bases, the J end by 0 bases, with 13 bases between. This CDR3 region has 15 residues. CDR3 region: CASSQRTAANYGYTF. The CDR3 bases are TGTGCCAGCAGTCAACGGACAGCCGCTAACTATGGCTACACCTTC.

This sequence joins TRBV20-1 and TRBJ1-2, with TRBD1 matching over 9 bases. Germline values: CDR1 DFQATT, CDR2 SNEGSKA (reference sequence). The CDR3 loop spans 15 amino acids. Germline trimming cut 8 bases from V and 2 bases from J; bases unmatched to any gene: 12. DNA of the CDR3: TGCAGTTACCTTGGGTCAGGACAGGGGAACTATGGCTACACCTTC. Translating gives CSYLGSGQGNYGYTF.

The rearrangement links TRBV11-2 to TRBJ2-7; possibly TRBD2 for D (5 bases). The CDR3 covers 14 residues. The germline V and J ends were trimmed by 3 bases and 5 bases, with 14 bases remaining between them. Germline V gene data show CDR1 as SGHAT and CDR2 as FQNNGV. DNA for the CDR3: TGTGCCAGCAGCTTGCGGCTAGCCACGGACGAGCAGTACTTC. This sequence encodes CASSLRLATDEQYF.

The CDR3 loop is CASSWGQGINYGYTF. CDR3 coding DNA: TGTGCCAGCAGCTGGGGTCAGGGGATAAACTATGGCTACACCTTC. The chain couples TRBV5-5 to TRBJ1-2, with a tentative D call TRBD1 (6 bases). The CDR3 extends over 15 amino acids. The germline V and J ends were trimmed by 3 bases and 2 bases, with 14 bases remaining between them. The germline CDR1 and CDR2 sequences are SGHKS and YYEKEE (reference sequence). The entire variable domain, with the rest obtained from reference TRBV5-5 and TRBJ1-2, is as follows: DAGVTQSPTHLIKTRGQQVTLRCSPISGHKSVSWYQQVLGQGPQFIFQYYEKEERGRGNFPDRFSARQFPNYSSELNVNALLLGDSALYLCASSWGQGINYGYTFGSGTRLTVV.

The rearrangement joins TRBV7-8 to TRBJ1-2; possibly TRBD1 for D (5 bases). CDR3 length: 16 residues. Germline V gene sequence: CDR1 SGHVS, CDR2 FQNEAQ. Trimming stripped 0 bases from V and 0 bases from J, with 11 bases between. CDR3 sequence reads: CASSLASGSANYGYTF. CDR3 sequence (DNA): TGTGCCAGCAGCTTAGCCTCAGGGTCCGCTAACTATGGCTACACCTTC.

The gene calls are TRBV5-1 and TRBJ2-7; TRBD1 matches 7 bases. The junction had 3 bases not matched to a gene; V was cut back by 0 bases and J by 3 bases. The CDR3 length is 14 residues. CDR1 is SGHRS, CDR2 YFSETQ, per germline. The CDR3 coding sequence is TGCGCCAGCAGCTTGGTGGGACAGTTCTACGAGCAGTACTTC. Translating it yields CASSLVGQFYEQYF.

In this sample, this clonotype turned up a few times. The V gene is TRBV6-5, the J gene TRBJ2-2, with D hard to call. V was cut by 5 bases and J by 4 bases, with 11 bases left in between. This CDR3 contains 14 residues. In germline, CDR1 is MNHEY, CDR2 SVGAGI. The CDR3 nucleotides are TGTGCCAGCAGTCTTGATACTATCACCGGGGAGCTGTTTTTT. Translation gives CASSLDTITGELFF.

This clonotype was counted between two and nine times. The chain couples TRBV4-2 to TRBJ2-3, with 7 bases identical to TRBD1. Germline V gene data show CDR1 as LGHNA and CDR2 as YNFKEQ. The CDR3 is made up of 17 amino acids. The ends lost 5 bases at V and 1 base at J; junction bases unmatched: 12. For the CDR3, the DNA is TGTGCCAGCAGCGGCGACAGGGATCCTATAGGCACAGATACGCAGTATTTT. It yields the protein CASSGDRDPIGTDTQYF.

In nucleotides, the CDR3 is TGCGCCAGCAGCTTTACGGACAGCGCGAACACCGGGGAGCTGTTTTTT. This gives the protein CASSFTDSANTGELFF. The chain carries TRBV5-1 and TRBJ2-2, with D possibly matching TRBD1 (6 bases). The germline V and J ends were trimmed by 2 bases and 0 bases, with 11 bases remaining between them. Germline V gene data show CDR1 as SGHRS and CDR2 as YFSETQ. The CDR3 consists of 16 residues.

This clonotype was seen more than once but under ten times. This chain links TRBV5-1 with TRBJ2-3; 10 bases line up with TRBD2. Germline V gene lookup returns CDR1 SGHRS and CDR2 YFSETQ. V shed 4 bases, J shed 4 bases, and the junction held 6 bases outside the gene matches. This CDR3 spans 15 amino acids. CDR3 in DNA: TGCGCCAGCAGCCAGAGCGGGGGGGCGTCAGATACGCAGTATTTT. This sequence encodes CASSQSGGASDTQYF.

This clonotype has a handful of counts. The chain couples TRBV5-1 to TRBJ2-5; TRBD2 aligns across 7 bases. V shed 6 bases, J shed 4 bases, and the junction held 9 bases outside the gene matches. The CDR3 has 14 amino acids. CDR1 and CDR2 (germline): SGHRS, YFSETQ. The CDR3 loop reads CASTRGGSLETQYF. The CDR3 bases are TGCGCCAGCACCCGGGGAGGGTCGTTAGAGACCCAGTACTTC.

As concerns this clonotype: A read error may account for a junction end that differs from germline. The rearrangement uses TRBV4-3 and TRBJ1-4, with 8 bases lining up with TRBD1. This CDR3 is 15 amino acids long. Germline V gene lookup returns CDR1 LGHNA and CDR2 YSLEER. CDR3 in amino acids: CASSPRGTGGEKLYF. CDR3 nucleotide sequence: TGCGCCAGCAGCCCGCGGGGGACAGGCGGTGAAAAACTGTATTTT.

V and J are TRBV5-6 and TRBJ2-5, with 7 bases lining up with TRBD2. CDR1 SGHDT and CDR2 YYEEEE come from the germline V gene. This CDR3 has 16 residues. V shed 2 bases and J 2 bases; nucleotides not matched to a gene: 9. The CDR3 is CASSFRLAKIQETQYF. In DNA, the CDR3 is TGTGCCAGCAGCTTTCGACTAGCCAAGATACAAGAGACCCAGTACTTC.

The chain carries TRBV4-1 and TRBJ1-2, with 7 bases lining up with TRBD1. The germline V gene has CDR1 MGHRA and CDR2 YSYEKL. The ends lost 5 bases at V and 2 bases at J; junction bases unmatched: 11. This CDR3 has 16 amino acids. This CDR3 is CASSSTGDWANYGYTF. The DNA of the CDR3 is TGCGCCAGCAGCTCAACAGGGGATTGGGCCAACTATGGCTACACCTTC.

This clonotype was picked up a small number of times. This chain joins TRBV20-1 and TRBJ2-7; 9 bases are shared with TRBD2. Germline CDR1 reads DFQATT; CDR2 reads SNEGSKA (reference sequence). The CDR3 is 16 amino acids. Germline trimming cut 0 bases from V and 1 base from J; bases unmatched to any gene: 7. The CDR3 nucleotides are TGCAGTGCTAGAGATATTGGCGGGAGGGGGTCCTACGAGCAGTACTTC. It is translated as CSARDIGGRGSYEQYF.

This clonotype was seen more than once but under ten times. The rearrangement joins TRBV19 to TRBJ2-5, with D possibly being TRBD1 (6 bases). Germline V gene lookup returns CDR1 LNHDA and CDR2 SQIVND (reference sequence). Trimming stripped 6 bases from V and 2 bases from J, with 10 bases between. The CDR3 is 13 residues long. CDR3 region: CASSRTDQETQYF. In DNA form, the CDR3 reads TGTGCCAGTAGCCGGACAGATCAAGAGACCCAGTACTTC.

The V gene is TRBV24-1, the J gene TRBJ2-3, with 8 bases matching TRBD2. The CDR3 runs to 16 residues. V lost 7 bases and J lost 4; bases outside the gene matches: 12. Germline CDR1 KGHDR, CDR2 SFDVKD. CDR3 region: CATSPGSGSWADTQYF. The CDR3 region has the DNA TGTGCCACCAGCCCGGGGAGCGGGAGTTGGGCAGATACGCAGTATTTT.

The table lists this clonotype with a few counts. The chain uses TRBV28 and TRBJ2-1; 8 bases fit TRBD1. The J segment lost 3 bases and the V segment lost 5 bases, leaving 3 bases of the junction unmatched. This CDR3 comprises 14 residues. The germline CDR1 and CDR2 sequences are MDHEN and SYDVKM. The CDR3 DNA reads TGTGCCAGCAGTCGGACAGGGATCTACAATGAGCAGTTCTTC. Its protein is CASSRTGIYNEQFF.

The rearrangement uses TRBV12-3 or TRBV12-4 and TRBJ2-1, with 12 bases aligning to TRBD2. The CDR3 contains 16 residues. V was pared by 5 bases and J by 5 bases, with 7 bases of the junction left unmatched. In DNA form, the CDR3 reads TGTGCCAGCAGTAAAGGACTAGCGGGGCCTCACAATGAGCAGTTCTTC. Translation gives CASSKGLAGPHNEQFF.

There are a few counts of this clonotype. This chain joins TRBV20-1 and TRBJ2-5, with D unresolved. V lost 1 base, J lost 2 bases, and 17 bases lay in between. The CDR3 has 16 amino acids. Germline values: CDR1 DFQATT, CDR2 SNEGSKA (reference sequence). The CDR3, as DNA: TGCAGTGCTAGAGCCTTTATGGACGCAACTCAAGAGACCCAGTACTTC. This gives the protein CSARAFMDATQETQYF.

This chain joins TRBV20-1 and TRBJ2-7, with a possible D match to TRBD2 (5 bases). The germline V gene has CDR1 DFQATT and CDR2 SNEGSKA (reference sequence). V lost 0 bases, J lost 4 bases, and 13 bases lay in between. The CDR3 extends over 14 amino acids. Here the CDR3 reads CSARDPGSGYEQYF. CDR3 sequence (DNA): TGCAGTGCTAGAGATCCCGGATCGGGATACGAGCAGTACTTC.

The gene calls are TRBV27 and TRBJ2-5, with 7 bases aligning to TRBD1. Germline CDR1 MNHEY, CDR2 SMNVEV (reference sequence). J was trimmed by 1 base and V by 4 bases; bases with no gene match: 15. The CDR3 runs to 18 residues. This chain's CDR3 is CASSSPRSGQAGQETQYF. In DNA, the CDR3 is TGTGCCAGCAGTTCCCCTCGATCCGGACAGGCGGGCCAAGAGACCCAGTACTTC.

V gene TRBV12-3 or TRBV12-4 combines with J gene TRBJ1-5; no clear D. This CDR3 has 13 residues. V lost 3 bases to trimming and J lost 2 bases, with 5 bases between them. The chain's CDR3 is CASSFGRNQPQHF. The CDR3 nucleotides read TGTGCCAGCAGTTTCGGGCGCAATCAGCCCCAGCATTTT.

This clonotype was counted only a few times. The J gene is TRBJ2-3, the V gene TRBV7-8, with D unclear. The V and J ends lost 3 bases and 0 bases respectively, with 10 bases between them. The CDR3 length is 15 residues. Germline V gives CDR1 SGHVS, CDR2 FQNEAQ. The CDR3 region has the DNA TGTGCCAGCAGCTTTACGGATTACAGCACAGATACGCAGTATTTT. This codes for CASSFTDYSTDTQYF.

The chain links TRBV5-1 to TRBJ1-2, with TRBD1 identical over 11 bases. The J segment lost 4 bases and the V segment lost 0 bases, leaving 5 bases of the junction unmatched. The CDR3 has 16 residues. Germline CDR1 and CDR2: SGHRS and YFSETQ. Here the CDR3 reads CASSLGTGGAFYGYTF. CDR3 bases: TGCGCCAGCAGCTTGGGGACAGGGGGCGCTTTCTATGGCTACACCTTC.

The V call is TRBV6-6, the J call TRBJ1-2, with 7 bases aligning to TRBD1. The CDR3 is made up of 16 amino acids. The germline V gene has CDR1 MNHNY and CDR2 SVGAGI (reference sequence). V shed 5 bases and J 7 bases; nucleotides not matched to a gene: 16. CDR3 DNA: TGTGCCAGCAGTAGCGCGAATCCGGCAGGGGGACCTGGCTACACCTTC. It specifies CASSSANPAGGPGYTF.

This clonotype turned up a few times. CDR3 DNA sequence: TGTGCCAGCTCACCCGCCGGGACAGGGTCCGAGCAGTACTTC. Translating it yields CASSPAGTGSEQYF. The chain uses TRBV18 and TRBJ2-7; TRBD1 aligns across 9 bases. This CDR3 is 14 amino acids long. Germline V lookup: CDR1 KGHSH, CDR2 LQKENI. V was clipped by 3 bases and J by 6 bases; unmatched bases: 6.

The V and J genes are TRBV6-5 and TRBJ2-3; D gene ambiguous. The germline V gene encodes CDR1 MNHEY and CDR2 SVGAGI. The CDR3 has 11 residues. The V end was cut by 2 bases, the J end by 6 bases, with 3 bases between. DNA for the CDR3: TGTGCCAGCAGTTACCGGGATACGCAGTATTTT. Translated: CASSYRDTQYF.